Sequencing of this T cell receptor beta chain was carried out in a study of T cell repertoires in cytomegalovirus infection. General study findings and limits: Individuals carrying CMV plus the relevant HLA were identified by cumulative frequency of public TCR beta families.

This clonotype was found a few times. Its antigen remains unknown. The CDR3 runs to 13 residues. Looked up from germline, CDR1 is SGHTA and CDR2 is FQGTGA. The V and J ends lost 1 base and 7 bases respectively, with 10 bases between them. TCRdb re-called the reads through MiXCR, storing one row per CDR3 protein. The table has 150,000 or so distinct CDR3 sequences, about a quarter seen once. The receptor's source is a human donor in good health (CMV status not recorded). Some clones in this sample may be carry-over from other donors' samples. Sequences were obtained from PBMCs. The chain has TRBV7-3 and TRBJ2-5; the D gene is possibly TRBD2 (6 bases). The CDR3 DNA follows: TGTGCCAGCAGCTTAAATACGGAGGGGACCCAGTACTTC. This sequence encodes CASSLNTEGTQYF.